This passage covers 17 T cell receptor beta chains from one sample sequenced in a study of T-cell reconstitution after alpha-beta-depleted transplantation in children. The TCRbeta library was prepared with unique molecular identifiers. TCRdb ran MiXCR on the PCR reads and lists one entry per CDR3 protein. The data contain 200,000 to 250,000 distinct CDR3 sequences, around 9.9% of them singletons. Sequenced here: PBMCs, sampled before TCRalphabeta/CD19-depleted stem cell transplant. These receptors all stem from a child less than two years old with acute myeloid leukemia, due to receive a stem cell transplant.

This clonotype was recorded many times. V is TRBV20-1 and J is TRBJ2-7; maybe TRBD1 (6 bases). This CDR3 has 13 amino acids. The germline V gene encodes CDR1 DFQATT and CDR2 SNEGSKA (reference sequence). V lost 3 bases to trimming and J lost 6 bases, with 15 bases between them. The CDR3 nucleotides are TGCAGTGCTAGTAACAGGGTAGATGGCGAGCAGTACTTC. This sequence encodes CSASNRVDGEQYF.

Ten or more counts support this clonotype. The rearrangement links TRBV29-1 to TRBJ2-1, with TRBD2 identical over 14 bases. V lost 7 bases and J lost 5; bases outside the gene matches: 4. Germline CDR1 is SQVTM and CDR2 is ANQGSEA. The CDR3 is 14 amino acids. The CDR3 loop is CSGTGLAGDNEQFF. As DNA, the CDR3 is TGCAGCGGGACGGGACTAGCGGGGGACAATGAGCAGTTCTTC.

The table lists this clonotype with many counts. V and J are TRBV20-1 and TRBJ2-1; 8 bases map to TRBD1. The CDR3 is 13 amino acids. The V gene's germline CDR1 is DFQATT and CDR2 SNEGSKA (reference sequence). V trimming: 3 bases; J trimming: 6 bases; junction bases outside the gene matches: 4. DNA for the CDR3: TGCAGTGCTAGGGGGGACAGGAGCAATGAGCAGTTCTTC. Its translation: CSARGDRSNEQFF.

The sample holds many counts of this clonotype. The chain recombines TRBV20-1 with TRBJ2-1, with TRBD2 matching over 14 bases. The CDR3 has 20 amino acids. V lost 1 base and J lost 2; bases outside the gene matches: 13. Germline CDR1 and CDR2: DFQATT and SNEGSKA (reference sequence). The CDR3 loop is CSARVLPGLAGEETYNEQFF. In DNA, the CDR3 is TGCAGTGCTAGAGTTCTGCCGGGACTAGCGGGAGAGGAAACCTACAATGAGCAGTTCTTC.

Notes on this clonotype: This may arise from a read error, as a much more abundant clone is one base away. This sequence joins TRBV20-1 and TRBJ2-7; perhaps TRBD2 as D (5 bases). This CDR3 region has 11 residues. The germline V gene has CDR1 DFQATT and CDR2 SNEGSKA (reference sequence). Trimming shortened V by 6 bases and J by 3 bases, and 9 bases separated the two germline ends. CDR3 residues: CSAAGGYEQYF. The CDR3, as DNA: TGCAGTGCCGCCGGAGGCTACGAGCAGTACTTC.

This clonotype occurred many times. The chain uses TRBV29-1 and TRBJ2-2; D gene ambiguous. The CDR3 has 12 residues. The germline V and J ends were trimmed by 4 bases and 3 bases, with 6 bases remaining between them. CDR1 is SQVTM and CDR2 is ANQGSEA in the germline V gene. The CDR3 is CSVVDDTGELFF. The CDR3 DNA is TGCAGCGTTGTAGACGACACCGGGGAGCTGTTTTTT.

This clonotype has ten or more counts. V usage is TRBV29-1 and J usage is TRBJ2-1; a weak D match, TRBD2 (5 bases). Germline V gene sequence: CDR1 SQVTM, CDR2 ANQGSEA. Trimming shortened V by 4 bases and J by 8 bases, and 12 bases separated the two germline ends. The CDR3 runs 12 residues. The CDR3: CSVGPGEHEQFF. CDR3 coding DNA: TGCAGCGTTGGGCCCGGGGAGCATGAGCAGTTCTTC.

This clonotype was seen many times. This chain joins TRBV9 and TRBJ2-1; 9 bases line up with TRBD2. The germline CDR1 and CDR2 sequences are SGDLS and YYNGEE. The CDR3 runs to 15 residues. Unmatched junction bases numbered 5, after V lost 4 bases and J lost 3 bases. The CDR3 nucleotides read TGTGCCAGCAGCCCTCAAGCGGGGGGCTACAATGAGCAGTTCTTC. It is translated as CASSPQAGGYNEQFF.

This clonotype has a count of ten or more. The rearrangement uses TRBV7-9 and TRBJ2-2, with D hard to call. Trimming left V 1 base short and J 0 bases short, with 15 bases between. Germline CDR1 is SEHNR and CDR2 is FQNEAQ (reference sequence). The CDR3 is 18 amino acids. CDR3 amino acids: CASSLGGRTFANTGELFF. CDR3 bases: TGTGCCAGCAGCTTAGGGGGTAGAACCTTCGCGAACACCGGGGAGCTGTTTTTT.

This clonotype has a count of ten or more. The genes are TRBV19 and TRBJ2-2; D might be TRBD2 (6 bases). The CDR3 consists of 14 residues. The V gene's germline CDR1 is LNHDA and CDR2 SQIVND (reference sequence). The V end was cut by 5 bases, the J end by 0 bases, with 7 bases between. The CDR3 DNA follows: TGTGCCAGTAGTGCGGGGCCGAACACCGGGGAGCTGTTTTTT. As protein: CASSAGPNTGELFF.

At least ten counts were recorded for this clonotype. This chain connects TRBV6-5 to TRBJ2-2; D is unresolved. V was shortened by 4 bases and J by 4 bases, with 13 bases between the two germline ends. Germline loops: CDR1 MNHEY, CDR2 SVGAGI. The CDR3 has 15 amino acids. CDR3 in DNA: TGTGCCAGCAGTTCGACCGGGTCCACCACCGGGGAGCTGTTTTTT. It yields the protein CASSSTGSTTGELFF.

This clonotype was seen repeatedly, ten times or more. Here the CDR3 reads CASSLFGRGSDTQYF. CDR3 nucleotide sequence: TGTGCCAGCAGCTTGTTCGGAAGAGGGTCAGATACGCAGTATTTT. The rearrangement links TRBV5-6 to TRBJ2-3, with a possible D match to TRBD2 (5 bases). The CDR3 is made up of 15 amino acids. The germline gives CDR1 SGHDT, CDR2 YYEEEE. V gave up 1 base and J gave up 4 bases, with 13 bases separating them.

This clonotype was counted ten times or more. The chain employs TRBV5-1 and TRBJ2-1; either TRBD1 or TRBD2 may fit D (5 bases each). The CDR3 runs to 14 residues. The germline V gene has CDR1 SGHRS and CDR2 YFSETQ. V was shortened by 3 bases and J by 4 bases, with 11 bases between the two germline ends. The CDR3 DNA follows: TGCGCCAGCAGCTGGGACCGCGGGTACAATGAGCAGTTCTTC. It specifies CASSWDRGYNEQFF.

This clonotype was recorded many times. The genes are TRBV20-1 and TRBJ2-1; 7 nucleotides match TRBD2. The CDR3 contains 16 residues. With V trimmed by 5 bases and J by 5 bases, 15 bases remained unmatched. CDR1 and CDR2 (germline): DFQATT, SNEGSKA (reference sequence). The CDR3 protein is CSADLRIAGTHNEQFF. In DNA form, the CDR3 reads TGCAGTGCTGATCTACGAATAGCGGGTACACACAATGAGCAGTTCTTC.

There are many counts of this clonotype. V usage is TRBV5-1 and J usage is TRBJ1-1; TRBD1 aligns across 7 bases. Germline V gene sequence: CDR1 SGHRS, CDR2 YFSETQ. This CDR3 comprises 13 residues. V trimming: 6 bases; J trimming: 1 base; junction bases outside the gene matches: 3. The DNA of the CDR3 is TGCGCCAGCACGGGACAGCCGAACACTGAAGCTTTCTTT. Translating it yields CASTGQPNTEAFF.

There are many counts of this clonotype. CDR3 in amino acids: CASRSRKLVGRYEQYF. The CDR3 DNA is TGTGCCAGCAGGTCCCGAAAACTAGTTGGTCGGTACGAGCAGTACTTC. The chain has TRBV2 and TRBJ2-7, with D possibly matching TRBD2 (5 bases). The germline V and J ends were trimmed by 6 bases and 4 bases, with 22 bases remaining between them. The V gene's germline CDR1 is SNHLY and CDR2 FYNNEI. The CDR3 loop spans 16 amino acids.

The table lists this clonotype with many counts. The V gene is TRBV7-2, the J gene TRBJ2-1, with 8 bases fitting TRBD1. The CDR3 is made up of 15 amino acids. V lost 2 bases and J lost 5; bases outside the gene matches: 5. Germline V lookup: CDR1 SGHTA, CDR2 FQGNSA. The CDR3 nucleotides read TGTGCCAGCAGCTTACCACAGGGGGGCCACAATGAGCAGTTCTTC. It codes for CASSLPQGGHNEQFF.